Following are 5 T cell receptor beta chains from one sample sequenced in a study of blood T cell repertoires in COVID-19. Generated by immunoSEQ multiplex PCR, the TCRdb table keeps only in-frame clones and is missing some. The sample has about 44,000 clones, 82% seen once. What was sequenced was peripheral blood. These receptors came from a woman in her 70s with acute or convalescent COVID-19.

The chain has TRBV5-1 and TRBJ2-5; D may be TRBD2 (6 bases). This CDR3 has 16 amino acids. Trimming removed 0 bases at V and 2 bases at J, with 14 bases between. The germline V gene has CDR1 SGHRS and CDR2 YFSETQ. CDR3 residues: CASSLVGFSGQETQYF. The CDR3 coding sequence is TGCGCCAGCAGCTTGGTCGGTTTTAGCGGACAAGAGACCCAGTACTTC.

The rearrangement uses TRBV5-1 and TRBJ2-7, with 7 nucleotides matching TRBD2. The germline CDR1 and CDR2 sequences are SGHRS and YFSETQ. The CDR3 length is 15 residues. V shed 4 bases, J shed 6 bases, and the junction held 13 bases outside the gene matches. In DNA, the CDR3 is TGCGCCAGCAGCCTCTCTCGGGGGGAAGGACGCGAGCAGTACTTC. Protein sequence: CASSLSRGEGREQYF.

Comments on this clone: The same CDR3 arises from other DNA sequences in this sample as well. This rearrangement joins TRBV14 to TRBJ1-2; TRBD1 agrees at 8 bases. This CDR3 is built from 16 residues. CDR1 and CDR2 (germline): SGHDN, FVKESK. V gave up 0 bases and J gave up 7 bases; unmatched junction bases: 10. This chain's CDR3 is CASSQEGQGIQFGYTF. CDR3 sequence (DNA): TGTGCCAGCAGCCAAGAAGGACAGGGTATTCAGTTTGGCTACACCTTC. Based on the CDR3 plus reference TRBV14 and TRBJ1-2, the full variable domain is EAGVTQFPSHSVIEKGQTVTLRCDPISGHDNLYWYRRVMGKEIKFLLHFVKESKQDESGMPNNRFLAERTGGTYSTLKVQPAELEDSGVYFCASSQEGQGIQFGYTFGSGTRLTVV.

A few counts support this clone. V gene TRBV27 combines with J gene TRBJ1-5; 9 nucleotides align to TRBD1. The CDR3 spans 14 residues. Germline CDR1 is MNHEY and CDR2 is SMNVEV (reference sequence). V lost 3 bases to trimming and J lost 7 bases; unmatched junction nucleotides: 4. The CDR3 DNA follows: TGTGCCAGCAGTTTCGGACAGGGGCAACAGCCCCAGCATTTT. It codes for CASSFGQGQQPQHF.

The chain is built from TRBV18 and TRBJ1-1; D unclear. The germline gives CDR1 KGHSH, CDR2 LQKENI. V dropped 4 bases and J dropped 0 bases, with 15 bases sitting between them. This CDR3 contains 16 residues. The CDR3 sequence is CASSLHPDGMNTEAFF. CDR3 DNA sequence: TGTGCCAGCTCACTCCACCCCGACGGGATGAACACTGAAGCTTTCTTT.